The source of this TCR beta chain is a study of control samples from healthy donors and cancer patients. V lost 4 bases and J lost 2; bases outside the gene matches: 15. This CDR3 region has 17 residues. Germline V gene sequence: CDR1 SGHDT, CDR2 YYEEEE. The protocol was immunoSEQ multiplex PCR, while the TCRdb copy is restricted to in-frame clones and leaves out a portion. The profile shows fewer than 500,000 clones, around 90% of them singletons. This receptor was taken from a man in his forties with head and neck cancer. V usage is TRBV5-6 and J usage is TRBJ2-7; 7 nucleotides match TRBD1. Sequencing was performed on PBMCs. The CDR3 spells CASSLPFDRAHAYEQYF. CDR3 in DNA: TGTGCCAGCAGCCTCCCTTTTGACAGGGCTCATGCCTACGAGCAGTACTTC.